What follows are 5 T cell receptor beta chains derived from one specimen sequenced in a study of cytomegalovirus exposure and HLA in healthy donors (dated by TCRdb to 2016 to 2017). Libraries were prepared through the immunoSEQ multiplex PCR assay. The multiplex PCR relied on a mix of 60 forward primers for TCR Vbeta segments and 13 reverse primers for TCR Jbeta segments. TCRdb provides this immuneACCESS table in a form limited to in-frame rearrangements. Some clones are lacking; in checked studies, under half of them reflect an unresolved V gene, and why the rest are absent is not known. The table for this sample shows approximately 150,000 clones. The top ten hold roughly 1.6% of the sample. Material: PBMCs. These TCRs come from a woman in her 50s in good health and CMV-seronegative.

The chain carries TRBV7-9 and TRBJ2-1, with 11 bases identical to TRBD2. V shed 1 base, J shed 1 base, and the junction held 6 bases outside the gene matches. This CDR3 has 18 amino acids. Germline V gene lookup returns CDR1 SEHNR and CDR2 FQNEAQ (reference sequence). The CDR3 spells CASSLGVSGGASYNEQFF. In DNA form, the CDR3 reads TGTGCCAGCAGCTTAGGAGTTAGCGGGGGGGCTTCCTACAATGAGCAGTTCTTC.

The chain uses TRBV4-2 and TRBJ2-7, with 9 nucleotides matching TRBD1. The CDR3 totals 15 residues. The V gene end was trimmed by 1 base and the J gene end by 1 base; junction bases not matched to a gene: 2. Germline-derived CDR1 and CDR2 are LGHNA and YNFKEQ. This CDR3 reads CASSQGQGVSYEQYF. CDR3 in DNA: TGTGCCAGCAGCCAAGGACAGGGGGTGTCCTACGAGCAGTACTTC.

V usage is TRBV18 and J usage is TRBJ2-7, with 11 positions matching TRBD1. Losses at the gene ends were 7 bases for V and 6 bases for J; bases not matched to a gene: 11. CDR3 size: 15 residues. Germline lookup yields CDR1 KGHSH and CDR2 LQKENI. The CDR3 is CASYAGTGGLGEQYF. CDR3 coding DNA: TGTGCCAGCTATGCCGGGACAGGGGGTTTGGGCGAGCAGTACTTC.

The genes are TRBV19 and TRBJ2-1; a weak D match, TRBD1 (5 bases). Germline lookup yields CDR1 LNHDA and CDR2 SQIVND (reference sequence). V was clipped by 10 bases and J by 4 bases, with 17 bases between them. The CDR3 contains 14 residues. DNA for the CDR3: TGTGCCACCAGGAGCCAGGGCTCGTACAATGAGCAGTTCTTC. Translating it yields CATRSQGSYNEQFF.

The CDR3 protein is CASAVGGRATDTQYF. The CDR3 DNA follows: TGTGCCAGTGCCGTTGGAGGGAGGGCCACAGATACGCAGTATTTT. The chain employs TRBV27 and TRBJ2-3; TRBD2 aligns across 7 bases. V shed 9 bases, J shed 2 bases, and the junction held 11 bases outside the gene matches. This CDR3 is 15 amino acids long. CDR1 and CDR2 (germline): MNHEY, SMNVEV (reference sequence).